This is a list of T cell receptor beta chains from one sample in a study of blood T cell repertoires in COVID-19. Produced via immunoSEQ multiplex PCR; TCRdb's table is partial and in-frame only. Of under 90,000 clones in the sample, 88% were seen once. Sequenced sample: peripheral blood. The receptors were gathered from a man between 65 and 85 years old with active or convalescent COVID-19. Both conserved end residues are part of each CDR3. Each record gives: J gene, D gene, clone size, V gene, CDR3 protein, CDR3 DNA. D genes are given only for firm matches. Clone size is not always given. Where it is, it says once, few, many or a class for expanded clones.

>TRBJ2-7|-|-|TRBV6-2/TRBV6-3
CASSYSSLVTAYEQYF
TGTGCCAGCAGTTACTCGAGTTTGGTAACTGCCTACGAGCAGTACTTC
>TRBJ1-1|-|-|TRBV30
CAWSRQANTEAFF
TGTGCCTGGAGTCGGCAGGCGAACACTGAAGCTTTCTTT
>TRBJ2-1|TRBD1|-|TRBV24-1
CATSAQTGGGYNEQFF
TGTGCCACCAGTGCCCAAACAGGGGGCGGCTACAATGAGCAGTTCTTC
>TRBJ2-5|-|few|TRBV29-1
CSVITTTGETQYF
TGCAGCGTGATCACTACAACGGGAGAGACCCAGTACTTC
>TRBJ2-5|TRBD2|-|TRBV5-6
CASSFTLAGEETQYF
TGTGCCAGCAGCTTCACACTAGCGGGGGAAGAGACCCAGTACTTC
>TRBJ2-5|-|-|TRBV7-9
CASSPREGTQETQYF
TGTGCCAGCAGCCCAAGAGAGGGTACACAAGAGACCCAGTACTTC
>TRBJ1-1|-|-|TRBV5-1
CASSLTVQNTEAFF
TGCGCCAGCAGCTTGACGGTCCAGAACACTGAAGCTTTCTTT
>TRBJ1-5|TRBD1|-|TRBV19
CASREGQGAAQPQHF
TGTGCCAGTAGGGAAGGACAGGGGGCGGCTCAGCCCCAGCATTTT
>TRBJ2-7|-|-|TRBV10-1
CASSVGTVEQYF
TGCGCCAGCAGTGTCGGGACTGTCGAGCAGTACTTC
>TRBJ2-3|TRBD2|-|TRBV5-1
CASSYGLAGADTQYF
TGCGCCAGCAGCTACGGACTAGCGGGAGCAGATACGCAGTATTTT
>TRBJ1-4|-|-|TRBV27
CASSIDRNPVKLFF
TGTGCCAGCAGTATCGACAGGAACCCGGTAAAACTGTTTTTT
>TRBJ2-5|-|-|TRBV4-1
CASRGQGKETQYF
TGCGCCAGCAGGGGGCAGGGGAAAGAGACCCAGTACTTC
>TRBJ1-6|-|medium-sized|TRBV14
CASSQDQGSISPLHF
TGTGCCAGCAGCCAAGATCAGGGTTCGATTTCACCCCTCCACTTT
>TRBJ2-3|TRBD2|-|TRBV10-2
CASSESWTSGGRSTDTQYF
TGCGCCAGCAGTGAGTCTTGGACTAGCGGGGGGCGTAGCACAGATACGCAGTATTTT
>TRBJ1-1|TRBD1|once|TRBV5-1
CASSLSGTANTEAFF
TGCGCCAGCAGCTTGTCCGGGACAGCGAACACTGAAGCTTTCTTT
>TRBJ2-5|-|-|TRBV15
CATSRDQGETQYF
TGTGCCACCAGCAGAGATCAGGGAGAGACCCAGTACTTC
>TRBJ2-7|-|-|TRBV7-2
CASSLLGQGTYEQYF
TGTGCCAGCAGCTTGTTGGGGCAGGGCACCTACGAGCAGTACTTC
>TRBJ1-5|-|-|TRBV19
CASSHLGGDQPQHF
TGTGCCAGTAGTCATCTTGGGGGCGATCAGCCCCAGCATTTT
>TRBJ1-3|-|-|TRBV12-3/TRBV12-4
CASSLFPGNTIYF
TGTGCCAGCAGCCTTTTTCCTGGAAACACCATATATTTT
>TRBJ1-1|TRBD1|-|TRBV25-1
CASRGDRNTEAFF
TGTGCCAGCAGGGGGGACAGGAACACTGAAGCTTTCTTT
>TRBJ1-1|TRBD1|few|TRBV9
CASSVVETGGTEAFF
TGTGCCAGCAGCGTAGTGGAGACAGGGGGCACTGAAGCTTTCTTT
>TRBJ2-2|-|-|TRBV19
CASTWVAGTGELFF
TGTGCCAGTACCTGGGTGGCGGGGACCGGGGAGCTGTTTTTT
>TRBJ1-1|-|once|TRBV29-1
CSAVRERAFF
TGCAGCGCCGTACGCGAGAGGGCTTTCTTT
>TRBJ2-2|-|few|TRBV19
CASSVLTGDTGELFF
TGTGCCAGTAGTGTCCTAACCGGGGACACCGGGGAGCTGTTTTTT
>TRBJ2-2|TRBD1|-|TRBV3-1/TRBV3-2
CARTDRGLSNTGELFF
TGTGCCCGCACGGACAGGGGGCTATCGAACACCGGGGAGCTGTTTTTT
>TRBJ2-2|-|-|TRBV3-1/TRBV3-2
CASSQTEGAGELFF
TGTGCCAGCAGCCAAACGGAAGGAGCCGGGGAGCTGTTTTTT
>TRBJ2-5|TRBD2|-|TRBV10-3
CAISAVAGGQYRETQYF
TGTGCCATCAGTGCAGTAGCGGGAGGGCAGTATCGAGAGACCCAGTACTTC
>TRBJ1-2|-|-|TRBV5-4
CASSLDPGADYGYTF
TGTGCCAGCAGCTTGGATCCAGGGGCGGACTATGGCTACACCTTC
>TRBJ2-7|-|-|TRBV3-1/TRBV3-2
CASSRASSYEQYF
TGTGCCAGCAGCCGAGCGAGCTCCTACGAGCAGTACTTC
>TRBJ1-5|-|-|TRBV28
CAIGGAINQPQHF
TGTGCCATCGGGGGGGCCATCAATCAGCCCCAGCATTTT
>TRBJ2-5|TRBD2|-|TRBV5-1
CASSVAGRWETQYF
TGCGCCAGCAGCGTAGCGGGGAGGTGGGAGACCCAGTACTTC
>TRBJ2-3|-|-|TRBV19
CASSNQGSDTQYF
TGTGCCAGTAGTAACCAGGGTTCAGATACGCAGTATTTT
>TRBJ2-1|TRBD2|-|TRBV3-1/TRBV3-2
CASTKTSIYNEQFF
TGTGCCAGCACCAAGACTAGCATCTACAATGAGCAGTTCTTC
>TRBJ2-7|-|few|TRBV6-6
CASSYLGLYEQYF
TGTGCCAGCAGTTACTTGGGGCTCTACGAGCAGTACTTC
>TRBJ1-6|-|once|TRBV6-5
CAGGVTYNSPLHF
TGTGCCGGCGGGGTCACCTATAATTCACCCCTCCACTTT
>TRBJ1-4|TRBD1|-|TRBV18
CASSPDRGREKLFF
TGTGCCAGCTCGCCGGACAGGGGGCGGGAAAAACTGTTTTTT
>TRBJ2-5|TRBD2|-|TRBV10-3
CASGEPSGGAQETQYF
TGTGCCAGTGGGGAACCTAGCGGGGGGGCCCAGGAGACCCAGTACTTC
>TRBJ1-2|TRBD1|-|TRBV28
CASSLGQGYGYTF
TGTGCCAGCAGTTTGGGACAGGGCTATGGCTACACCTTC
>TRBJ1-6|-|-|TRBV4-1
CASSQDRGKGNNSPLHF
TGCGCCAGCAGCCAAGATAGGGGAAAGGGCAATAATTCACCCCTCCACTTT
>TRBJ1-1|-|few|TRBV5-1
CASIKNGEAFF
TGCGCCAGCATCAAGAACGGTGAAGCTTTCTTT
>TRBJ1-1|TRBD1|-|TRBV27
CASSFVDRRNTEAFF
TGTGCCAGCAGTTTTGTGGACAGGAGGAACACTGAAGCTTTCTTT